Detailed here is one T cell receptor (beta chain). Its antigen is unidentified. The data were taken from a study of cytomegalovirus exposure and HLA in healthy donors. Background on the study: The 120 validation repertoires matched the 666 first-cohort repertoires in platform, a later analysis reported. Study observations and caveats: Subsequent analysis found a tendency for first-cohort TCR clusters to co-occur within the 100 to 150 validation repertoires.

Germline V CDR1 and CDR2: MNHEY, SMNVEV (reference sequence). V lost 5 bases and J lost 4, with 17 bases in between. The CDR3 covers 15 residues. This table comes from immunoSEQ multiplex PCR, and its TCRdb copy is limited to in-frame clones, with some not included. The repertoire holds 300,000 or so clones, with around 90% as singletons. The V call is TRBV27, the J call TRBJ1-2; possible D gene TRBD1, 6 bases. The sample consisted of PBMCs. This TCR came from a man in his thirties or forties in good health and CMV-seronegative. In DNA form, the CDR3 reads TGTGCCAGCAGTCCGCAGGGGAATTGGGTCTATGGCTACACCTTC. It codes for CASSPQGNWVYGYTF.